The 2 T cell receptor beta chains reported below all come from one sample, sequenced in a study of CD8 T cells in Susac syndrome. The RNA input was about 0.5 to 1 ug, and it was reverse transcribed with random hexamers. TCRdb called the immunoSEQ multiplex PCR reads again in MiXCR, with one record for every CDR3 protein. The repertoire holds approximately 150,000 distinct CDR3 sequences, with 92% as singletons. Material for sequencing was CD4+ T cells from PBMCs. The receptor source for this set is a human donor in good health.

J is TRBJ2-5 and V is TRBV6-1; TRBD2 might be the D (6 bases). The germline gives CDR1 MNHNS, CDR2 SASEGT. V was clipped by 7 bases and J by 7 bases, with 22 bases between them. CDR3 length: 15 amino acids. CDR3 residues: CASNSLGIAALTQYF. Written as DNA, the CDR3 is TGTGCCAGCAACTCCCTTGGGATAGCGGCTCTGACCCAGTACTTC.

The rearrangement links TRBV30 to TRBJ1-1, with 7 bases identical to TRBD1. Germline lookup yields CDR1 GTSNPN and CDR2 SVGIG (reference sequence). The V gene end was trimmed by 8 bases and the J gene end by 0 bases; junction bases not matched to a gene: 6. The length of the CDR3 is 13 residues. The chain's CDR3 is CAGQGGMNTEAFF. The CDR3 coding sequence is TGTGCCGGTCAGGGGGGGATGAACACTGAAGCTTTCTTT. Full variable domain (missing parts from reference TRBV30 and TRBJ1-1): SQTIHQWPATLVQPVGSPLSLECTVEGTSNPNLYWYRQAAGRGLQLLFYSVGIGQISSEVPQNLSASRPQDRQFILSSKKLLLSDSGFYLCAGQGGMNTEAFFGQGTRLTVV.